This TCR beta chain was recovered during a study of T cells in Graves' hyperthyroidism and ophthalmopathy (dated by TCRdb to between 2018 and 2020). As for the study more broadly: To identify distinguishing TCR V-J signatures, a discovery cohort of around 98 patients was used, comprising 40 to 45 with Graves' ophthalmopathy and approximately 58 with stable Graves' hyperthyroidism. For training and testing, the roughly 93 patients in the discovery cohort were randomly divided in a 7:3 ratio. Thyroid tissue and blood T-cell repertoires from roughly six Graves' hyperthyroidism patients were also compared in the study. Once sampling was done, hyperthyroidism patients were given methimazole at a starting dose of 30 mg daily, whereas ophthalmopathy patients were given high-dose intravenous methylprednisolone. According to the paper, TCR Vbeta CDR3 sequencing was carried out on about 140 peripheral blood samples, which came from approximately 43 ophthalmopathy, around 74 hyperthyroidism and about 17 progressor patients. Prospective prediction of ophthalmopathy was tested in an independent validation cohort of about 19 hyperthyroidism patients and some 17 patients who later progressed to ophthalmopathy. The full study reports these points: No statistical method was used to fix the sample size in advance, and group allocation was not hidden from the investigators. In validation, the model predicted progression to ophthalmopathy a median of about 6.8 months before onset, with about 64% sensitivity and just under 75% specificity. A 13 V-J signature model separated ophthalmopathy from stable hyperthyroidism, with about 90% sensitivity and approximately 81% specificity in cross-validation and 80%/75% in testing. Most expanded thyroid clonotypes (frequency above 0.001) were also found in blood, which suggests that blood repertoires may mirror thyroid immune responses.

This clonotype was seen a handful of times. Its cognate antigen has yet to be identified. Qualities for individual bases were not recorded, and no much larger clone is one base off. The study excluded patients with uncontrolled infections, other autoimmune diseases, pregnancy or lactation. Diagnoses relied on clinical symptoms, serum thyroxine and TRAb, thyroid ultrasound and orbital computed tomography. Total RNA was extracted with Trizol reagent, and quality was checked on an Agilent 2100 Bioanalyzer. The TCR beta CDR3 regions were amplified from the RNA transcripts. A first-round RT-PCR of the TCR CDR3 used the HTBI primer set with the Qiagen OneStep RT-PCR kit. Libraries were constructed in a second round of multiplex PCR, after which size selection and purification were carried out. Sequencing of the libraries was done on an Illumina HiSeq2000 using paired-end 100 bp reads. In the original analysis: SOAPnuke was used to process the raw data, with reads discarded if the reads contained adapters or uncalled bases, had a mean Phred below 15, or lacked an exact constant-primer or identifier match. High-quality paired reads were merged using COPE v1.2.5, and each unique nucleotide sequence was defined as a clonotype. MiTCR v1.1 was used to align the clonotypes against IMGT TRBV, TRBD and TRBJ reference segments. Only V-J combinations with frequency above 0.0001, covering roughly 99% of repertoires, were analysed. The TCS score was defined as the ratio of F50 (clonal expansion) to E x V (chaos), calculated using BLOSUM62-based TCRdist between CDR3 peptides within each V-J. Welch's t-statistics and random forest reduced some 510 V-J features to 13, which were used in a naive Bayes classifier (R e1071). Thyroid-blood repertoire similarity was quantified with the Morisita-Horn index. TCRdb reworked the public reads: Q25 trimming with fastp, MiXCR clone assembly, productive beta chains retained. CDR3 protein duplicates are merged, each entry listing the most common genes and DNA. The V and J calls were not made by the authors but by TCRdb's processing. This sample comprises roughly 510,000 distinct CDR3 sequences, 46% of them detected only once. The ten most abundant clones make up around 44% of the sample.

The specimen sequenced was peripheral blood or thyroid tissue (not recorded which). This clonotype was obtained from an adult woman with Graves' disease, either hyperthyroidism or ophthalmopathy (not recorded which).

The encoded CDR3 is CASSWDREGEQYF. The sequenced DNA: TGTGCCAGCAGCTGGGACAGGGAAGGCGAGCAGTACTTC. The rearrangement joined TRBV12-3 or TRBV12-4 to TRBJ2-7; a stretch of 9 junction bases matches TRBD1. From its cysteine to its phenylalanine, the CDR3 spans 13 amino acids. The DNA shown is the 39-base CDR3, in frame from base 1. Trimming takes 6 bases off V and 6 bases off J; junction bases not matched to a gene: 6.